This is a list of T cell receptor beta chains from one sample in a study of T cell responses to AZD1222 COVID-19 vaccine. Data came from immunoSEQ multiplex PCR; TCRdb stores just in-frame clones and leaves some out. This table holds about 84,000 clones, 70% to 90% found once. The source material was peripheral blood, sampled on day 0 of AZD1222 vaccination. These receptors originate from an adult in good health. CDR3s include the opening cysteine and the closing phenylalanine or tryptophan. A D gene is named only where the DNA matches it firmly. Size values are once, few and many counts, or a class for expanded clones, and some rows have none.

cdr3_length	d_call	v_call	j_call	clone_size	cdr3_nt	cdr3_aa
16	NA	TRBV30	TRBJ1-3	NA	TGTGCCTGGAGCAGTTTACCAGGACAGTCTGGAAACACCATATATTTT	CAWSSLPGQSGNTIYF
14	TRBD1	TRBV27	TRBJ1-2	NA	TGTGCCAGCAGTTTGACGACAGGGGGCGAAGGCTACACCTTC	CASSLTTGGEGYTF
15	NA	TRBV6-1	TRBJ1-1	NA	TGTGCCAGCAGTGACAAATCAGGGAGGCGCACTGAAGCTTTCTTT	CASSDKSGRRTEAFF
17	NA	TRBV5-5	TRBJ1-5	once	TGTGCCAGCAGCTCCGCCGCGGCCGGGACATTAAATCAGCCCCAGCATTTT	CASSSAAAGTLNQPQHF
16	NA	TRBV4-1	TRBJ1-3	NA	TGCGCCAGCAGCCAAGGGCAGCGCTACTCTGGAAACACCATATATTTT	CASSQGQRYSGNTIYF
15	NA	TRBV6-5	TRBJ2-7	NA	TGTGCCAGCAAGATAAATTACGGACTAAGCTACGAGCAGTACTTC	CASKINYGLSYEQYF
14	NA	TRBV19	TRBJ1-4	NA	TGTGCCACCACGGCTGGAGGATCATCCGAAAAACTGTTTTTT	CATTAGGSSEKLFF
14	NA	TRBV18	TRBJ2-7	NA	TGTGCCAGCTCACCATTAGGACAGCTCGACGAGCAGTACTTC	CASSPLGQLDEQYF
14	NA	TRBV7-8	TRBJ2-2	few	TGTGCCAGCAGCTATAGGACTTACACCGGGGAGCTGTTTTTT	CASSYRTYTGELFF
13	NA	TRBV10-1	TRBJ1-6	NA	TGCGCCAGCAGTGAGTGGCAGAATTCACCCCTCCACTTT	CASSEWQNSPLHF
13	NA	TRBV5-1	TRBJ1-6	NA	TGCGCCAGCAGCCCGGAGGGGAATTCACCCCTCCACTTT	CASSPEGNSPLHF
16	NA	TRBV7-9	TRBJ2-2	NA	TGTGCCAGCAGAGGGACCGGCTGGGGATTCACCGGGGAGCTGTTTTTT	CASRGTGWGFTGELFF
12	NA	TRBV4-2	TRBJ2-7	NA	TGTGCCAGCAGCCAGGATACAGCCGAGCAGTACTTC	CASSQDTAEQYF
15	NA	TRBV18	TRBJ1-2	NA	TGTGCCAGCTCACCAGTCCCGGGATTAACCTATGGCTACACCTTC	CASSPVPGLTYGYTF
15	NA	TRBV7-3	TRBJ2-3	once	TGTGCCAGCAGCTTAGTCGGCGAGGGCACAGATACGCAGTATTTT	CASSLVGEGTDTQYF
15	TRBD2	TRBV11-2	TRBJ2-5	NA	TGTGCCAGCAGAGCTATAGCGGGAGCGTGGGAGACCCAGTACTTC	CASRAIAGAWETQYF
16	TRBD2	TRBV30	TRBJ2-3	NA	TGTGCCTGGAGTAAGTCTTCACTAGCGGGACGAGATACGCAGTATTTT	CAWSKSSLAGRDTQYF
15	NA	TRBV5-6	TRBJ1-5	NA	TGTGCCAGCAGCTTCGGGTTGACCTTGAATCAGCCCCAGCATTTT	CASSFGLTLNQPQHF
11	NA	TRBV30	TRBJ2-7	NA	TGTGCCTGGAGTTCAGGGAACGAGCAGTACTTC	CAWSSGNEQYF
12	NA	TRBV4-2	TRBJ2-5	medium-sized	TGTGCCAGCAGCCTTTTCCAAGAGACCCAGTACTTC	CASSLFQETQYF
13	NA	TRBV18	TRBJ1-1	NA	TGTGCCAGCTCACCACCCGTTGACCCTGAAGCTTTCTTT	CASSPPVDPEAFF
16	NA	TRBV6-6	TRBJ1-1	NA	TGTGCCAGCAGTGTCCGGGGCACCGCAGCGAACACTGAAGCTTTCTTT	CASSVRGTAANTEAFF
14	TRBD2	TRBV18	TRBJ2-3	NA	TGTGCCAGCTCACGGCGGGAGGGGGCAGATACGCAGTATTTT	CASSRREGADTQYF
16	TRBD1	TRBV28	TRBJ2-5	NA	TGTGCCAGCAGTTTACTAACCTACAGGGGTCGGGAGACCCAGTACTTC	CASSLLTYRGRETQYF
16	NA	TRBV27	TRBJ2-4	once	TGTGCCAGCAGTTTATCCGGGTTGACGTCCAAAAACATTCAGTACTTC	CASSLSGLTSKNIQYF
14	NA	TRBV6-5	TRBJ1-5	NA	TGTGCCAGCAGTTACTTTGGGGATTCGCAGCCCCAGCATTTT	CASSYFGDSQPQHF
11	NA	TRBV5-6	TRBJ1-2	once	TGTGCCAGCAGTAGTCACTATGGCTACACCTTC	CASSSHYGYTF
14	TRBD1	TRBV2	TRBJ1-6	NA	TGTGCCAGCAGTTACAGGGGATCTAATTCACCCCTCCACTTT	CASSYRGSNSPLHF
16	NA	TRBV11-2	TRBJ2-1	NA	TGTGCCAGCAGCTTTGGAGGCGAGTCTTCCTACAATGAGCAGTTCTTC	CASSFGGESSYNEQFF
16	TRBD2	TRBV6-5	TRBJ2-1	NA	TGTGCCAGCAGTTACTTAGCGGGAGGGCCGAGTAATGAGCAGTTCTTC	CASSYLAGGPSNEQFF
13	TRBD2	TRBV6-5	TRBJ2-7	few	TGTGCCAGCACCCTAGGGCGGGGGTACGAGCAGTACTTC	CASTLGRGYEQYF
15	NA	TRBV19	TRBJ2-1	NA	TGTGCCAGTAGTATGGTTCAGGGTCGGGTGGGTGAGCAGTTCTTC	CASSMVQGRVGEQFF
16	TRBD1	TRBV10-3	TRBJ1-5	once	TGTGCCATCAGTGAACGGGACAGGGAACCAAATCAGCCCCAGCATTTT	CAISERDREPNQPQHF
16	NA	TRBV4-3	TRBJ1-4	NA	TGCGCCAGCAGCCCCGATTTGCCCGCGAGCGCTGAAAAACTGTTTTTT	CASSPDLPASAEKLFF
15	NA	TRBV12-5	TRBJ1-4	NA	TGTGCTAGTGGTTTTTCCGGGGACCGTAATGAAAAACTGTTTTTT	CASGFSGDRNEKLFF
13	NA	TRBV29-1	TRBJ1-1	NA	TGCAGCGTTGGGGCAGGAGTCGGCACTGAAGCTTTCTTT	CSVGAGVGTEAFF
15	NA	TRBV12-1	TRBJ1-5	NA	TGTGCCAGCAGCTTCCCAACGACAGGGCATCAGCCCCAGCATTTT	CASSFPTTGHQPQHF
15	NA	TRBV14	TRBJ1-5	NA	TGTGCCAGCAGCCAAGGGGGAGGGCTCAATCAGCCCCAGCATTTT	CASSQGGGLNQPQHF
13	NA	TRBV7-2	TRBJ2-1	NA	TGTGCCAGCAGCTTCGCGGGAATGGGTGAGCAGTTCTTC	CASSFAGMGEQFF
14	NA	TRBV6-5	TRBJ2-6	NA	TGTGCCAGGGGAGGAGGGCCTGGGGCCAACGTCCTGACTTTC	CARGGGPGANVLTF
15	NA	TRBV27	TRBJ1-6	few	TGTGCCAGCAGTTTGTTACCGGCAGGGCAATCACCCCTCCACTTT	CASSLLPAGQSPLHF
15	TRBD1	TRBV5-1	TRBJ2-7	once	TGCGCCAGCAGCTTGGCTACAGGGGCGCCCCGGGAGCAGTACTTC	CASSLATGAPREQYF
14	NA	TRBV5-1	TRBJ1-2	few	TGCGCCAGCAGCTCAACCGGGACTCTCTATGGCTACACCTTC	CASSSTGTLYGYTF
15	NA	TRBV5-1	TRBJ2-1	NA	TGCGCCAGCAGCTCCGATGGGGGCTCCTACAATGAGCAGTTCTTC	CASSSDGGSYNEQFF